The T cell receptor (beta chain) under discussion was sequenced for a study of T cell responses to AZD1222 COVID-19 vaccine. As for the study in general: Doses given second, at about 4 or about 12 weeks, were pooled.

Study-level findings and limits: An increase in Spike-specific TCR breadth and depth was observed after two AZD1222 doses. Repertoire sampling was restricted to post-peak T cell response timepoints. Reportedly, close to half of spike-specific TCRs are directed against unmutated variant regions.

The table came from immunoSEQ multiplex PCR; TCRdb's copy has only in-frame clones and leaves some out. This sample has more than 85,000 clones, with approximately 90% found just once. Details on this clone: Its antigen is unknown.

The CDR3 has 12 amino acids. V gave up 2 bases and J gave up 2 bases, with 4 bases separating them. Germline CDR1 is ENHRY and CDR2 is SYGVKD. J is TRBJ2-7 and V is TRBV10-3; D is unresolved. Sequenced material: peripheral blood, taken on day 0 of AZD1222 vaccination. The receptor was isolated from an adult in good health. Here the CDR3 reads CAISERTYEQYF. For the CDR3, the DNA is TGTGCCATCAGTGAGCGGACCTACGAGCAGTACTTC.